This is a list of T cell receptor beta chains from one sample in a study of blood T cell repertoires in COVID-19. Here immunoSEQ multiplex PCR was the method, and the copy in TCRdb shows in-frame clones only, minus some. The sample shows 40,000 to 60,000 clones, around 68% of them seen only once. Material for sequencing was peripheral blood. The receptor set was obtained from a woman between 65 and 79 years old with acute or convalescent COVID-19. Both conserved end residues are trimmed from each CDR3. A D gene is named only where the DNA matches it firmly.

D gene	V gene	J gene	CDR3 protein
.	TRBV2	TRBJ1-4	ASRAGTTLGANEKLF
.	TRBV6-1	TRBJ2-1	ASSERGNEQF
TRBD2	TRBV10-1	TRBJ2-5	ASSEGLATSGETQY
.	TRBV5-6	TRBJ1-1	ASSLVQIRSSRGAF
TRBD2	TRBV2	TRBJ2-2	ASSEGLAGTHHTGELF
.	TRBV7-9	TRBJ1-5	ASSLGEGQPQH
TRBD1	TRBV11-2	TRBJ1-6	ASSSYGTGPFSPLH
TRBD1	TRBV28	TRBJ1-4	ASLKLTPTGTGPEKLF
.	TRBV10-3	TRBJ2-7	AISESASSSYEQY
TRBD2	TRBV10-3	TRBJ2-7	AIRAPGGAYYEQY
.	TRBV7-2	TRBJ1-2	ASSLSGSDYT